The entry below gives a single T cell receptor (beta chain) sequence along with its context. The target antigen is unknown. CD45RO-negative, CCR7-selected cells formed the naive CD8 fraction, which excluded terminally differentiated effector memory CD45RA+ cells. Every subset's genomic DNA went evenly onto several immunoSEQ plates. Method: immunoSEQ multiplex PCR; TCRdb's copy keeps in-frame clones and lacks some. The sample contains about 820,000 clones, 80% to 95% of which appear only once. The data were obtained in a study of shared clonotypes between healthy human individuals. Study at large: Each donor's CD4 naive and CD4 memory cells filled three plates apiece, CD8 naive two, and CD8 memory one. Regarding the study as a whole: Sharing of clonotypes among donors was expected to vary with sequencing depth. Sharing across four donors was seen in approximately 5.2% of naive CD4 clonotypes.

The receptor comes from a man under 40 in good health. Source material: naive CD8+ T cells sorted from blood.

Here the CDR3 DNA reads TGTGCCAGCAGTCACTCTTGGACTGATAGCAATCAGCCCCAGCATTTT. Residues: CASSHSWTDSNQPQHF. The chain uses TRBV27 and TRBJ1-5, with D unresolved. Germline V lookup: CDR1 MNHEY, CDR2 SMNVEV (reference sequence). There are 16 residues in the CDR3. Trimming shortened V by 5 bases and J by 0 bases, and 14 bases separated the two germline ends.